The sequence of this TCR beta chain was determined in a study of cytomegalovirus exposure and HLA in healthy donors. Study as a whole: Some 85 million unique TCRs, all from HLA-typed donors, were included in an early release of the data. Whole-study findings and limits: Earlier results showed most TCR beta V segments being productive about 87% or about 30% of the time. Follow-up analysis seemed to connect common viral pathogens with several of the most significant clusters identified. Accurate predictions that matched the HLA-A and HLA-B alleles of most subjects were reportedly made from TCR beta sequences.

Per germline, CDR1 MNHEY and CDR2 SVGAGI. This CDR3 contains 16 residues. PCR amplification relied on 60 Vbeta primers (plus 13 Jbeta primers). Clones were sequenced by immunoSEQ multiplex PCR, and TCRdb holds only the in-frame ones, with some missing. The repertoire shows some 110,000 clones; the top ten hold 2% to 2.5%. As for this clone: Its antigen remains unidentified. One end of the junction varies from germline; a read error may be responsible. Within the sample, other DNA sequences also encode this same CDR3.

The sample was PBMCs. The TCR sequence derives from a man aged 40-55 years in good health and CMV-seronegative. The chain uses TRBV6-5 and TRBJ2-7; D may be TRBD2 (5 bases). DNA of the CDR3: TGTGCCAGCAGCTACTCCGGGGTTGAAGGCCTCTACGAGCAGTACTTC. Its protein is CASSYSGVEGLYEQYF.